Only one count was recorded for the clone carrying this T cell receptor (beta chain). The sample comes from a study of blood T cell repertoires in COVID-19. The germline V gene encodes CDR1 SGHTA and CDR2 FQGNSA. This CDR3 has 16 residues. The J segment lost 7 bases and the V segment lost 6 bases, leaving 14 bases of the junction unmatched. Libraries were prepared by immunoSEQ multiplex PCR; TCRdb keeps only in-frame clonotypes and omits some of them. This table has 200,000 to 250,000 clones, roughly 80% appearing once. The sequenced sample consisted of peripheral blood. The chain couples TRBV7-2 to TRBJ1-4; 7 nucleotides match TRBD1. The sequence came from a human donor in a cohort sampled during active COVID-19. The DNA for the CDR3 is TGTGCCAGCAGTCGCGGGGCAGGGGGAGCTGGTGAAAAACTGTTTTTT. Its translation: CASSRGAGGAGEKLFF.